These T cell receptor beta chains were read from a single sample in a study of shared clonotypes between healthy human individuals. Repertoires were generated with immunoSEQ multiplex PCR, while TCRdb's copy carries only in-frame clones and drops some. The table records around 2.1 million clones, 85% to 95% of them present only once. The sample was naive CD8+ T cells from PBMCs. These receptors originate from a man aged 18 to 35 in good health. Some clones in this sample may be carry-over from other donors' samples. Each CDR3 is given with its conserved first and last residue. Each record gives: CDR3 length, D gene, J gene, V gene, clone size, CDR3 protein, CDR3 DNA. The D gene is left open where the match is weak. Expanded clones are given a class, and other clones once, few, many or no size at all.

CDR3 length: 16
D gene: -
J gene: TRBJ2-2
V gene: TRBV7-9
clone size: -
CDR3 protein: CASSPRRQGNTGELFF
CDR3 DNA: TGTGCCAGCAGCCCTCGTAGGCAGGGCAACACCGGGGAGCTGTTTTTT

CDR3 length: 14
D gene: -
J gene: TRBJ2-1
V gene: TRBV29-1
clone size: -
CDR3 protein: CSVEPGHLNNEQFF
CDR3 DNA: TGCAGCGTTGAACCGGGACACCTTAACAATGAGCAGTTCTTC

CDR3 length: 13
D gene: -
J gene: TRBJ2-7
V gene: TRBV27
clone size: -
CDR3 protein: CASSLIPPYEQYF
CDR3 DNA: TGTGCCAGCAGTTTAATTCCCCCGTACGAGCAGTACTTC

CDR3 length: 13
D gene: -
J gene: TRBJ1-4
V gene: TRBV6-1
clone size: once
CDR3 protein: CASSEGQREKLFF
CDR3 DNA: TGTGCCAGCAGTGAAGGCCAGCGCGAAAAACTGTTTTTT

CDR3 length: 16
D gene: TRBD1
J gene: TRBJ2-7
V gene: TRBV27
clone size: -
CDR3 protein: CASSSQQGVRSYEQYF
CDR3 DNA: TGTGCCAGCAGTTCTCAACAGGGGGTGAGGTCCTACGAGCAGTACTTC

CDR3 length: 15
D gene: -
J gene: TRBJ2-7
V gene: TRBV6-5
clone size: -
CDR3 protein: CASSLSGVLLYEQYF
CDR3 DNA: TGTGCCAGCAGCCTCTCAGGGGTATTATTGTACGAGCAGTACTTC

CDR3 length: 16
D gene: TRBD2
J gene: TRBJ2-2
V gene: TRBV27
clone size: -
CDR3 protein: CATWGLAGARTGELFF
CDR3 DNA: TGTGCCACATGGGGACTAGCGGGAGCTCGTACCGGGGAGCTGTTTTTT

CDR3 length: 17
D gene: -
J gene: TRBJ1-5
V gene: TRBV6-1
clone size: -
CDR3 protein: CASSEARMAWSDQPQHF
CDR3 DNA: TGTGCCAGCAGTGAAGCGCGAATGGCTTGGTCCGATCAGCCCCAGCATTTT

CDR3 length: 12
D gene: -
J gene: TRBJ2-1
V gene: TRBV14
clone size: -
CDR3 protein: CASSPSLGEQFF
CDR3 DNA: TGTGCCAGCAGCCCCTCCCTAGGTGAGCAGTTCTTC

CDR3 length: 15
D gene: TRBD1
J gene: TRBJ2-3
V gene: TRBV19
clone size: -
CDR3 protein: CASSIRDRSTDTQYF
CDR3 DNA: TGTGCCAGTAGTATACGGGACAGAAGCACAGATACGCAGTATTTT

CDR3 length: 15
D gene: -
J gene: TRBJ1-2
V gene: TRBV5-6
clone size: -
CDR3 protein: CASSLVGQNNYGYTF
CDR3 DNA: TGTGCCAGCAGCTTGGTTGGTCAGAATAACTATGGCTACACCTTC

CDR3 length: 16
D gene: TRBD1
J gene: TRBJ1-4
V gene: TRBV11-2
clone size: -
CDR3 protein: CASSFGAGTGLQELFF
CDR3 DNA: TGTGCCAGCAGCTTCGGGGCCGGGACAGGGCTCCAGGAACTGTTTTTT

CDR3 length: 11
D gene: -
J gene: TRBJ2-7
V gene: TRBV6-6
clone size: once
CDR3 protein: CASSHRYEQYF
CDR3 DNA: TGTGCCAGCAGTCATCGCTACGAGCAGTACTTC

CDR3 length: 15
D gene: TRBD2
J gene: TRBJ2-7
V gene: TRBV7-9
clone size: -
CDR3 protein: CASSGRQLAGWEQYF
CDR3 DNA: TGTGCCAGCAGCGGAAGACAACTAGCGGGATGGGAGCAGTACTTC

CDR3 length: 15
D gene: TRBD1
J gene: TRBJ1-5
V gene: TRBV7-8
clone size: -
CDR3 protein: CASSLVGTGYQPQHF
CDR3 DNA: TGTGCCAGCAGCTTAGTCGGGACAGGGTATCAGCCCCAGCATTTT

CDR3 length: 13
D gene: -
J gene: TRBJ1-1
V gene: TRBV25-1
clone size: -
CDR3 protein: CASNLRVGTEAFF
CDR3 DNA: TGTGCCAGCAACCTGAGGGTGGGCACTGAAGCTTTCTTT

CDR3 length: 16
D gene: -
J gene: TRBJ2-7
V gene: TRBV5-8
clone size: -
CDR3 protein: CASSNTREESSYEQYF
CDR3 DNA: TGTGCCAGCAGCAACACTAGAGAGGAGTCCTCCTACGAGCAGTACTTC

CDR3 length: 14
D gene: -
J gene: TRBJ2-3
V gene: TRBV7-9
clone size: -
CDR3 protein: CASSLASGTDTQYF
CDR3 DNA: TGTGCCAGCAGCTTAGCTAGCGGCACAGATACGCAGTATTTT

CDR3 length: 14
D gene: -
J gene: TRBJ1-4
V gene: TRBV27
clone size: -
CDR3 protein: CASSPLGRAEKLFF
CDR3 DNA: TGTGCCAGCAGTCCACTCGGGAGGGCTGAAAAACTGTTTTTT

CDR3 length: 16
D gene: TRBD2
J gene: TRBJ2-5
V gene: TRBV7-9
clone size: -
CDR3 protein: CASSESGTTYSQTQYF
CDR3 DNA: TGTGCCAGCAGCGAATCCGGGACTACCTATTCCCAGACCCAGTACTTC

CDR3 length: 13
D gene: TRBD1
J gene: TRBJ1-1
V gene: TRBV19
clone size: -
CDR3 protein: CASKGTGEAEAFF
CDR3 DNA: TGTGCCAGTAAGGGTACAGGGGAGGCTGAAGCTTTCTTT

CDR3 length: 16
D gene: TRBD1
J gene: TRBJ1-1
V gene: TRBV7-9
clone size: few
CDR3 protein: CASSPPQGQGVTEAFF
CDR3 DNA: TGTGCCAGCAGCCCGCCCCAGGGACAGGGGGTCACTGAAGCTTTCTTT

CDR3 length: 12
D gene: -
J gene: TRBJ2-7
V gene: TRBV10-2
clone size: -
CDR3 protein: CASSPDYYEQYF
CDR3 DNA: TGCGCCAGCAGCCCCGATTACTACGAGCAGTACTTC

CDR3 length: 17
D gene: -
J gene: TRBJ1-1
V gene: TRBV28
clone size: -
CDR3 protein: CASSYKLLDGTSTEAFF
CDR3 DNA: TGTGCCAGCAGTTACAAACTTCTTGATGGGACCTCCACTGAAGCTTTCTTT

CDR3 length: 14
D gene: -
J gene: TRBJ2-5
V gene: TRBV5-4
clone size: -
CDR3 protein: CASSPDRAQETQYF
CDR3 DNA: TGTGCCAGCAGCCCGGACAGAGCCCAAGAGACCCAGTACTTC

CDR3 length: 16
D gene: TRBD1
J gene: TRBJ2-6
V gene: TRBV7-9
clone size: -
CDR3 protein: CALSGTGVGGANVLTF
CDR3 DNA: TGTGCCCTCAGCGGGACAGGGGTTGGTGGGGCCAACGTCCTGACTTTC

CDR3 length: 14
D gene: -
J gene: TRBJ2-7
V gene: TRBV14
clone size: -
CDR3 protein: CASSQLWGPYEQYF
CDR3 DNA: TGTGCCAGCAGCCAATTATGGGGGCCCTACGAGCAGTACTTC

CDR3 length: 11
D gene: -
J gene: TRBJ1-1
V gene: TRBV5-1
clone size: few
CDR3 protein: CASRENTEAFF
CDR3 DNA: TGCGCCAGCCGTGAAAACACTGAAGCTTTCTTT

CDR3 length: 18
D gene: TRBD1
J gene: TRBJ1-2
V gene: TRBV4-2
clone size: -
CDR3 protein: CASTSVYRTGSASDGYTF
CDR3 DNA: TGTGCCAGCACCTCGGTTTATAGGACAGGTTCGGCCTCGGATGGCTACACCTTC

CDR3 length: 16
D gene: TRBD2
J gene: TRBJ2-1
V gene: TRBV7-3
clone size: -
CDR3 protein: CASSSLSGSSYNEQFF
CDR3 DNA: TGTGCCAGCAGCTCGCTTAGCGGGAGCTCCTACAATGAGCAGTTCTTC

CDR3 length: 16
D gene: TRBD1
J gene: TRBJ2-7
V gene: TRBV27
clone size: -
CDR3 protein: CASSFGADRGAYEQYF
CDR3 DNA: TGTGCCAGCAGTTTCGGGGCGGACAGGGGAGCCTACGAGCAGTACTTC

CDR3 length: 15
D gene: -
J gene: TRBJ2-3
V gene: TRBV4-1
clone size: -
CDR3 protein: CASSQEPRLGSTQYF
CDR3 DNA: TGCGCCAGCAGCCAAGAGCCCCGACTAGGAAGTACGCAGTATTTT

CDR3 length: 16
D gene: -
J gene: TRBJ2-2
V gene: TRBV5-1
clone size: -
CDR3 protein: CASSPPAGAKTGELFF
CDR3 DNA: TGCGCCAGCAGCCCCCCCGCGGGGGCAAAAACCGGGGAGCTGTTTTTT

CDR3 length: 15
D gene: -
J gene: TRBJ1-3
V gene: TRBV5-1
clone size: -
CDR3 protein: CASSLDWASGNTIYF
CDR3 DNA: TGCGCCAGCAGCTTGGACTGGGCCTCTGGAAACACCATATATTTT

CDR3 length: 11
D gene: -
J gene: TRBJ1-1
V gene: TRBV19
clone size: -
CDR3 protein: CASNGGSEAFF
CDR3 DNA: TGTGCCAGTAATGGGGGGTCTGAAGCTTTCTTT

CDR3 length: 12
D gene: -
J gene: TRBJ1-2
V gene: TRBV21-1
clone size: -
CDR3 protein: CASRPGLYGYTF
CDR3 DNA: TGTGCCAGCAGACCTGGGCTCTATGGCTACACCTTC

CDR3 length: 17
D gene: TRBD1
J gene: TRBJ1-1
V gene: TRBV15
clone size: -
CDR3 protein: CATSRDRGDRGRTEAFF
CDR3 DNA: TGTGCCACCAGCAGAGATCGAGGGGACAGGGGTAGGACTGAAGCTTTCTTT

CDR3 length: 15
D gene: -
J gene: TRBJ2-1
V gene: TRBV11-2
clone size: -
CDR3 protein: CASSLVATRANEQFF
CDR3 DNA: TGTGCCAGCAGCTTAGTAGCCACTCGGGCGAATGAGCAGTTCTTC

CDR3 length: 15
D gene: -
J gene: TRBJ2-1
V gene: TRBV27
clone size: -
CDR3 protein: CASRVRFRAGNEQFF
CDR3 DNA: TGTGCCAGCAGGGTCCGCTTTAGGGCCGGGAATGAGCAGTTCTTC

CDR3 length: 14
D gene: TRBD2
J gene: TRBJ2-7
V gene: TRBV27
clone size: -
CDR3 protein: CASSLAGGWREQYF
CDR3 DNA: TGTGCCAGCAGTCTGGCCGGGGGGTGGAGGGAGCAGTACTTC

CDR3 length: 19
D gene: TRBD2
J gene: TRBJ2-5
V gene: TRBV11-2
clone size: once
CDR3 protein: CASSLNRFGASGEVETQYF
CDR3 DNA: TGTGCCAGCAGCTTAAATAGGTTCGGGGCTAGCGGGGAAGTCGAGACCCAGTACTTC

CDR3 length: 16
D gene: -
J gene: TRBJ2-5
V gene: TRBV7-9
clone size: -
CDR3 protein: CASSLAPGQQKETQYF
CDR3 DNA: TGTGCCAGCAGCTTAGCCCCCGGTCAGCAGAAAGAGACCCAGTACTTC

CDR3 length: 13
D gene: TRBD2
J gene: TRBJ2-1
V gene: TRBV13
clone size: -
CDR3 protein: CASNRRPGRVQFF
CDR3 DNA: TGTGCCAGCAACAGACGCCCAGGGAGGGTGCAGTTCTTC

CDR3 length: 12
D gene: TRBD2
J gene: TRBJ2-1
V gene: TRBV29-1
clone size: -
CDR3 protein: CSVVLAANEQFF
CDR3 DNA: TGCAGCGTTGTGCTAGCGGCCAATGAGCAGTTCTTC

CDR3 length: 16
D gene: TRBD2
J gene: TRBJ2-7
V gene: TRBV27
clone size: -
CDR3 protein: CASSLRTSGRAGEQYF
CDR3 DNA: TGTGCCAGCAGTCTCCGGACTAGCGGGAGGGCCGGCGAGCAGTACTTC

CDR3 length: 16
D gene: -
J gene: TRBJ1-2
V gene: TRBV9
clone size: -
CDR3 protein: CASSGKTPEPNYGYTF
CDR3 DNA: TGTGCCAGCAGCGGGAAGACCCCAGAACCCAACTATGGCTACACCTTC

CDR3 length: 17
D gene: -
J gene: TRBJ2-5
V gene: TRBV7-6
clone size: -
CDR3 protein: CASSSTPGSVGRETQYF
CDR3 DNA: TGTGCCAGCAGCTCGACCCCGGGGTCTGTTGGGCGAGAGACCCAGTACTTC

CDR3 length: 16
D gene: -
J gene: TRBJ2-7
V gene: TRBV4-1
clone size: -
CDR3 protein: CASSQEMSGPPYEQYF
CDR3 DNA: TGCGCCAGCAGCCAAGAAATGAGCGGGCCTCCGTACGAGCAGTACTTC

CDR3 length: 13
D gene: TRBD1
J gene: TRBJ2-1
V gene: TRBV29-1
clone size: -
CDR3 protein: CSVRGQGENEQFF
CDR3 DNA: TGCAGCGTTCGGGGACAGGGGGAAAATGAGCAGTTCTTC

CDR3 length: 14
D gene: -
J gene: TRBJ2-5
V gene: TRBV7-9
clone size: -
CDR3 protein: CASNTPQGGETQYF
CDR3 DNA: TGTGCCAGCAACACTCCCCAGGGAGGAGAGACCCAGTACTTC

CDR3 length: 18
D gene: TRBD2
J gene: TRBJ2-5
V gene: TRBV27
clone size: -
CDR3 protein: CASSLLSPLGSGKETQYF
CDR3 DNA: TGTGCCAGCAGTTTACTCTCCCCCCTCGGAAGCGGGAAAGAGACCCAGTACTTC

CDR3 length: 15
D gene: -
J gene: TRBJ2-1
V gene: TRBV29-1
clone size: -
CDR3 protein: CSVDPAGYLGSEQFF
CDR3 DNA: TGCAGCGTTGATCCGGCCGGCTACCTGGGGAGTGAGCAGTTCTTC

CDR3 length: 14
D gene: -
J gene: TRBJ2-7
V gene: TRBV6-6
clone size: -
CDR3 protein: CASSPAWTGYEQYF
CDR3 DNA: TGTGCCAGCAGCCCTGCCTGGACTGGTTACGAGCAGTACTTC

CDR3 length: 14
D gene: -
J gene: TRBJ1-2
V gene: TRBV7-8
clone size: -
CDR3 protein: CASSLDLGSYGYTF
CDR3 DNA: TGTGCCAGCAGCTTAGACTTGGGGTCCTATGGCTACACCTTC

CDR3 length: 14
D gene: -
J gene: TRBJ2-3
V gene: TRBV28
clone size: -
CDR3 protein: CASSFYGPTDTQYF
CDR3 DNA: TGTGCCAGCAGTTTTTACGGGCCCACAGATACGCAGTATTTT

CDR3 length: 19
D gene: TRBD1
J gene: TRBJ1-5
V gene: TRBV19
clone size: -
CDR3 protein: CASSIFQTPGGFSNQPQHF
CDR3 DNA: TGTGCCAGTAGTATTTTCCAGACTCCAGGGGGCTTTAGCAATCAGCCCCAGCATTTT

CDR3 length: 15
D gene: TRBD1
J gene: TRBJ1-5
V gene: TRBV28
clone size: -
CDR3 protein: CASSETGMSNQPQHF
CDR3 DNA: TGTGCCAGCAGTGAGACAGGGATGAGCAATCAGCCCCAGCATTTT

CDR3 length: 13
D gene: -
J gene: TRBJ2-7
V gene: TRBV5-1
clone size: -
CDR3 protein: CASSLEVSDWKYF
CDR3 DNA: TGCGCCAGCAGCTTGGAAGTGTCGGACTGGAAGTACTTC

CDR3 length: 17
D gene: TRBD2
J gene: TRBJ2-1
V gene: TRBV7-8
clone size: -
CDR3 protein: CASSSNYGLAGANEQFF
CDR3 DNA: TGTGCCAGCAGCTCAAATTATGGACTAGCGGGAGCGAATGAGCAGTTCTTC

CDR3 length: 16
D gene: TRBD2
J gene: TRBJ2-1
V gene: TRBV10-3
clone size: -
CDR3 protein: CAISEVAVAGYNEQFF
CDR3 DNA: TGTGCCATCAGTGAGGTAGCGGTAGCGGGCTACAATGAGCAGTTCTTC